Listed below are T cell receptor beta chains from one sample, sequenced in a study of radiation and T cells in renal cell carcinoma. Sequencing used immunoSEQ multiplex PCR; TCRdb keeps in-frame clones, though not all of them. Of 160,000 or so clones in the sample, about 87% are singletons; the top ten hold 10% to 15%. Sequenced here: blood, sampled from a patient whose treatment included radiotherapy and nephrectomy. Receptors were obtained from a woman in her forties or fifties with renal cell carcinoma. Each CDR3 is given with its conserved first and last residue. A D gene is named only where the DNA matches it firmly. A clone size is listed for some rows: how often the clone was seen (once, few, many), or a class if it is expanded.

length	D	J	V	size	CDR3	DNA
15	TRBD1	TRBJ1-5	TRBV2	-	CASSSGRQGGQPQHF	TGTGCCAGCAGTTCGGGGCGACAGGGAGGTCAGCCCCAGCATTTT
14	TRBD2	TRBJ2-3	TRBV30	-	CAGRTSGATDTQYF	TGTGCCGGAAGGACTAGCGGGGCCACAGATACGCAGTATTTT
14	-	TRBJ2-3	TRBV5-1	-	CASSSGWDADTQYF	TGCGCCAGCAGCTCGGGTTGGGATGCAGATACGCAGTATTTT
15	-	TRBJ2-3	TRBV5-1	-	CASSLRDFLTDTQYF	TGCGCCAGCAGCCTCCGGGACTTTCTCACAGATACGCAGTATTTT
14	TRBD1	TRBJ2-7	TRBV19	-	CASTPPGTGVEQYF	TGTGCCAGTACCCCCCCCGGGACAGGGGTCGAGCAGTACTTC
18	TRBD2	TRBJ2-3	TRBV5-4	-	CASSLVRLAGAYAATQYF	TGTGCCAGCAGCTTGGTCAGACTAGCGGGGGCCTACGCCGCGACGCAGTATTTT
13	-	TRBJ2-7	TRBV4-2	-	CASSQGSSYEQYF	TGTGCCAGCAGCCAAGGGAGTTCCTACGAGCAGTACTTC
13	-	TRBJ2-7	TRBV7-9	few	CASSFGEVYEQYF	TGTGCCAGCAGCTTCGGGGAGGTCTACGAGCAGTACTTC
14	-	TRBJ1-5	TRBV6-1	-	CASSVTGVNQPQHF	TGTGCCAGCAGCGTTACAGGAGTCAATCAGCCCCAGCATTTT
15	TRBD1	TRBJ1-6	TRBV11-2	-	CASSGTGRANSPLHF	TGTGCCAGCAGCGGGACAGGGAGGGCCAATTCACCCCTCCACTTT
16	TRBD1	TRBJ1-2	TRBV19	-	CASTPDLDRGIYGYTF	TGTGCCAGTACTCCAGATCTCGACAGGGGGATCTATGGCTACACCTTC
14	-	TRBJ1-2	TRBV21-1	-	CASTYRGLDYGYTF	TGTGCCAGCACCTACAGGGGGCTTGACTATGGCTACACCTTC
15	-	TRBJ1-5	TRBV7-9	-	CASSLTGQGDQPQHF	TGTGCCAGCAGCTTAACGGGGCAGGGTGATCAGCCCCAGCATTTT
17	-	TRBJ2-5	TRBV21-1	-	CASSKALGQASQETQYF	TGTGCCAGCAGCAAAGCGCTCGGGCAGGCCTCTCAAGAGACCCAGTACTTC
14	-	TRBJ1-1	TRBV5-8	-	CASSLALLNTEAFF	TGTGCCAGCAGCTTGGCTCTCTTGAACACTGAAGCTTTCTTT
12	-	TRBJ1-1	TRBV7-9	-	CASSKGGTEAFF	TGTGCCAGCAGCAAGGGAGGGACTGAAGCTTTCTTT
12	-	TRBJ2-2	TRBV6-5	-	CASSVRAGELFF	TGTGCCAGCTCCGTCAGGGCCGGGGAGCTGTTTTTT
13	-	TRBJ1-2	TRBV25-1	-	CASNREGWYGYTF	TGTGCCAGCAACAGGGAGGGCTGGTATGGCTACACCTTC
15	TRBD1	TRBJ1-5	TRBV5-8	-	CASSTGQSSNQPQHF	TGTGCCAGCAGCACGGGACAGAGTAGCAATCAGCCCCAGCATTTT
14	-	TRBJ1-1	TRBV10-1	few	CASSLDTMNTEAFF	TGCGCCAGCAGCCTGGACACTATGAACACTGAAGCTTTCTTT
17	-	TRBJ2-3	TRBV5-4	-	CASSSGKLRTGTDTQYF	TGTGCCAGCAGCTCGGGAAAATTAAGAACCGGCACAGATACGCAGTATTTT
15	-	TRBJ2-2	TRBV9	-	CASRFQGFGTGELFF	TGTGCCAGCAGATTCCAGGGTTTCGGGACCGGGGAGCTGTTTTTT
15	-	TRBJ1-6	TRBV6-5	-	CASSYGGFHNSPLHF	TGTGCCAGCAGTTACGGGGGGTTCCATAATTCACCCCTCCACTTT
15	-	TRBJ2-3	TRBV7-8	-	CASSLRVDHLDTQYF	TGTGCCAGCAGCTTAAGGGTCGATCATCTCGATACGCAGTATTTT
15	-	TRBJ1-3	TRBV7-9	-	CASRSSPRSGNTIYF	TGTGCCAGCAGGTCCTCGCCCCGCTCTGGAAACACCATATATTTT
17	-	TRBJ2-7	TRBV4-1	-	CASSQAHTGPRGGEQYF	TGCGCCAGCAGCCAAGCACATACCGGACCCAGGGGAGGCGAGCAGTACTTC
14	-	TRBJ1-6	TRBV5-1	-	CASSFGGYNSPLHF	TGCGCCAGCAGCTTTGGGGGGTATAATTCACCCCTCCACTTT
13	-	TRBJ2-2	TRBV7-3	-	CASSLYGSGELFF	TGTGCCAGCAGCTTATATGGCTCCGGGGAGCTGTTTTTT
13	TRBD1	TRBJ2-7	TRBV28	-	CASSFPDRVEQYF	TGTGCCAGCAGTTTCCCCGACAGGGTCGAGCAGTACTTC
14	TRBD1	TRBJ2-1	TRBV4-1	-	CASSQVGTGLGQFF	TGCGCCAGCAGCCAAGTAGGGACAGGTTTAGGGCAGTTCTTC
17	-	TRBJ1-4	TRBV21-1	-	CASSKAREGGVNEKLFF	TGTGCCAGCAGCAAAGCGCGGGAAGGGGGCGTGAATGAAAAACTGTTTTTT
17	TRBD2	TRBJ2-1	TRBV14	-	CASSHGGGMSSYNEQFF	TGTGCCAGCAGCCACGGCGGGGGGATGAGCTCCTACAATGAGCAGTTCTTC
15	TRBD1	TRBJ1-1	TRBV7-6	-	CASSLTNNRGTEAFF	TGTGCCAGCAGCTTAACCAACAACAGGGGCACTGAAGCTTTCTTT
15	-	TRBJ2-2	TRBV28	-	CASSLWKTGFGELFF	TGTGCCAGCAGTTTATGGAAGACAGGCTTCGGGGAGCTGTTTTTT
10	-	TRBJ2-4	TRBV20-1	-	CSFGGNIQYF	TGCAGTTTTGGGGGGAACATTCAGTACTTC
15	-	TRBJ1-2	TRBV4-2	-	CASSQVGALDYGYTF	TGTGCCAGCAGCCAAGTAGGGGCCCTTGACTATGGCTACACCTTC
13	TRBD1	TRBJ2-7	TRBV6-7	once	CASSGTEEYEQYF	TGTGCCAGTTCCGGGACAGAGGAGTACGAGCAGTACTTC
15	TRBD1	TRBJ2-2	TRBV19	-	CASTRQTGPTGELFF	TGTGCCAGTACCCGACAGACAGGGCCCACCGGGGAGCTGTTTTTT